This entry is about one T cell receptor beta chain. This sample stems from a study of CD8+CD57+ T cells in acquired aplastic anemia. Background on the study: Sorted CD4+ plus CD8+ cells gave DNA averaging 3.2 ug.

TCR beta VDJ and CDR3 profiling used genomic DNA as template. TCRdb reanalysed the reads using MiXCR and keeps one entry per CDR3 protein. This table holds 150,000 to 200,000 distinct CDR3 sequences, less than 50% found once. Patients who underwent sequencing had shown CD8+CD57+ cell expansion by flow cytometry. This TCR derives from a human donor with aplastic anemia. Sequenced sample: sorted CD4+, CD8+, or CD8+CD57+ T cells (not recorded which) from PBMCs.

DNA for the CDR3: TGCGCCAGCAGCTTGCTCCCATCGACAGGGGGTGCGTACTTC. Amino acid sequence: CASSLLPSTGGAYF. This chain connects TRBV5-1 to TRBJ2-7; 9 positions match TRBD1. The V and J ends lost 1 base and 12 bases, in that order; junction bases with no gene match: 11. The CDR3 loop spans 14 amino acids. The germline V gene has CDR1 SGHRS and CDR2 YFSETQ.